This T cell receptor beta chain was found in a study of a mutant IDH1 vaccine in newly diagnosed glioma. Regarding this clone: The antigen is unknown.

TCRdb keeps only in-frame clones here, not all; method: immunoSEQ multiplex PCR. There are 45,000 to 60,000 clones in the sample; roughly 78% occur only once, and roughly 5.6% lies in the top ten. Time point described: week 5, during vaccination. Vaccination used 300 ug of mutant IDH1 20-mer peptide per dose, with topical imiquimod. Germline lookup yields CDR1 LNHDA and CDR2 SQIVND (reference sequence). The length of the CDR3 is 14 residues. V lost 6 bases, J lost 4 bases, and 8 bases stayed unmatched. This specimen consisted of PBMCs, obtained from a glioma patient whose treatment included an IDH1 peptide vaccine. The receptor was isolated from a man between 45 and 60 years old with glioma. The chain carries TRBV19 and TRBJ1-2, with 7 bases that match TRBD1. The CDR3 region has the DNA TGTGCCAGTAGCGACAGGGTTGGAGGCTATGGCTACACCTTC. Protein: CASSDRVGGYGYTF.